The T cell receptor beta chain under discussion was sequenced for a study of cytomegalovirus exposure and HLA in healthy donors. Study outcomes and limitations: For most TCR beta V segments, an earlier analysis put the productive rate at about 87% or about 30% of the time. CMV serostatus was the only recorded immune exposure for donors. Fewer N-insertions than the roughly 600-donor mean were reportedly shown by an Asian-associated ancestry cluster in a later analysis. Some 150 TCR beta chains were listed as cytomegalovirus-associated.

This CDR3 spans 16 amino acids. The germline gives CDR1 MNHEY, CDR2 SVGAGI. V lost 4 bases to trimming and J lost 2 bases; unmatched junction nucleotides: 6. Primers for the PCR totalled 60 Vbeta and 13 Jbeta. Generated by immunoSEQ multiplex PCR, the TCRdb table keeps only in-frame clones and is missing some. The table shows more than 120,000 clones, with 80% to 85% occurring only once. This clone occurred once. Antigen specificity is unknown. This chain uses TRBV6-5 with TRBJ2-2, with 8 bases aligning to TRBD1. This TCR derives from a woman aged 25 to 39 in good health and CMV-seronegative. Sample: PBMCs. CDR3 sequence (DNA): TGTGCCAGCAGTTCCCGACAGGGGACTAACACCGGGGAGCTGTTTTTT. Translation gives CASSSRQGTNTGELFF.